This passage covers 28 T cell receptor beta chains from one sample sequenced in a study of control samples from healthy donors and cancer patients. Here immunoSEQ multiplex PCR was the method, and the copy in TCRdb shows in-frame clones only, minus some. Of tens of thousands of clones detected, approximately 88% appear once; the ten largest clones hold less than 10%. Sequencing input: PBMCs. The receptor set was obtained from a woman aged 45-65 years with colorectal cancer.

This clone came up once. The chain links TRBV2 to TRBJ2-1; tentatively, D is TRBD2 (7 bases). The CDR3 runs to 15 residues. Per the germline V gene, CDR1 is SNHLY and CDR2 is FYNNEI. The V end was cut by 4 bases, the J end by 3 bases, with 13 bases between. The CDR3 DNA is TGTGCCAGCAGTGTCCGCGGGGGCCTCTACAATGAGCAGTTCTTC. This codes for CASSVRGGLYNEQFF.

The CDR3 spells CASSLGGATEAFF. Here the CDR3 DNA reads TGTGCCAGCAGCTTAGGCGGGGCCACTGAAGCTTTCTTT. The V call is TRBV5-6, the J call TRBJ1-1; TRBD1 is a possible D gene (5 bases). Germline V gene data show CDR1 as SGHDT and CDR2 as YYEEEE. Trimming removed 2 bases at V and 4 bases at J, with 9 bases between. This CDR3 contains 13 residues.

V and J are TRBV4-3 and TRBJ1-2; weak D call: TRBD1 (5 bases). This CDR3 region has 13 residues. Per germline, CDR1 LGHNA and CDR2 YSLEER. Trimming removed 0 bases at V and 7 bases at J, with 9 bases between. The CDR3 DNA follows: TGCGCCAGCAGCCAAGATTGGGGGTCTGGCTACACCTTC. This gives the protein CASSQDWGSGYTF.

J is TRBJ1-6 and V is TRBV10-3, with a tentative D call TRBD1 (6 bases). This CDR3 contains 14 residues. V lost 11 bases to trimming and J lost 5 bases, with 16 bases between them. The germline V gene has CDR1 ENHRY and CDR2 SYGVKD. The CDR3 coding sequence is TGTGCCTGCTCCAGGGGAGGGGATAATTCACCCCTCCACTTT. Its protein is CACSRGGDNSPLHF.

The chain combines TRBV7-8 with TRBJ2-3; TRBD2 might be the D (5 bases). The V and J ends lost 5 bases and 0 bases respectively, with 15 bases between them. Germline V gives CDR1 SGHVS, CDR2 FQNEAQ. This CDR3 is 16 amino acids long. The DNA for the CDR3 is TGTGCCAGCAGCCTCCGGGATGGGTTAAGCACAGATACGCAGTATTTT. This sequence encodes CASSLRDGLSTDTQYF.

This CDR3 reads CASTHILSDEQFF. The DNA for the CDR3 is TGTGCCAGCACCCACATCCTGTCCGATGAGCAGTTCTTC. The V and J genes are TRBV19 and TRBJ2-1, with D hard to call. Trimming removed 9 bases at V and 8 bases at J, with 17 bases between. The CDR3 consists of 13 residues. The germline V gene has CDR1 LNHDA and CDR2 SQIVND (reference sequence).

The J gene is TRBJ1-4, the V gene TRBV3-1 (or the pseudogene TRBV3-2), with a weak D call TRBD1 (6 bases). Per germline, CDR1 LGHDT and CDR2 YNNKEL (reference sequence). The CDR3 is made up of 14 amino acids. V lost 4 bases, J lost 8 bases, and 14 bases lay in between. In DNA, the CDR3 is TGTGCCAGCAGCCGAGGGGGTTTTTACGAAAAACTGTTTTTT. The encoded protein is CASSRGGFYEKLFF.

This chain links TRBV19 with TRBJ2-1, with 9 bases lining up with TRBD2. This CDR3 is built from 14 residues. CDR1 and CDR2 from the germline V gene are LNHDA and SQIVND (reference sequence). The junction had 10 bases not matched to a gene; V was cut back by 7 bases and J by 9 bases. The DNA for the CDR3 is TGTGCCAGTACCCCCGGACTAGCGAGCGGTGAGCAGTTCTTC. It codes for CASTPGLASGEQFF.

This chain links TRBV7-8 with TRBJ2-5; D gene ambiguous. The V gene lost 2 bases and the J gene lost 0 bases, with 7 bases spanning the gap. This CDR3 has 14 residues. The V gene's germline CDR1 is SGHVS and CDR2 FQNEAQ. CDR3 sequence reads: CASSLRSYQETQYF. CDR3 bases: TGTGCCAGCAGCTTACGCAGTTACCAAGAGACCCAGTACTTC.

The chain has TRBV10-2 and TRBJ2-1; D is undetermined. The V end lost 0 bases, the J end lost 5 bases, and 14 bases lay between the germline ends. The CDR3 has 16 residues. Germline assignment: CDR1 WSHSY and CDR2 SAAADI. In nucleotides, the CDR3 is TGCGCCAGCAGTGAGTCTAAGATCACGCCAGACAATGAGCAGTTCTTC. It codes for CASSESKITPDNEQFF.

The gene calls are TRBV5-8 and TRBJ2-7; D not resolved. CDR3 size: 13 residues. Germline V gene sequence: CDR1 SGHTS, CDR2 YDEGEE. Deletions cut 1 base from V and 3 bases from J, with 8 bases between. The CDR3 DNA is TGTGCCAGCAGCTTGTCGGGTTTCTACGAGCAGTACGTC. Amino acid sequence: CASSLSGFYEQYV.

The chain carries TRBV12-3 or TRBV12-4 and TRBJ2-1, with a tentative D call TRBD1 (5 bases). The CDR3 runs to 12 residues. The ends were cut back, 5 bases at V and 12 bases at J, with 14 bases in the middle. The CDR3 here is CASSPQGVLQFF. DNA for the CDR3: TGTGCCAGCAGTCCACAAGGGGTCTTGCAGTTCTTC.

This chain uses TRBV3-1 (or the pseudogene TRBV3-2) with TRBJ1-2, with D maybe TRBD1 (6 bases). This CDR3 comprises 15 residues. The germline V and J ends were trimmed by 0 bases and 6 bases, with 14 bases remaining between them. Germline V CDR1 and CDR2: LGHDT, YNNKEL (reference sequence). The DNA for the CDR3 is TGTGCCAGCAGCCAAGAAGGGGGGCCAGCGGATGGCTACACCTTC. The encoded protein is CASSQEGGPADGYTF.

CDR3 coding DNA: TGTGCCATCAGGGGAGGTGACGGGGGAACTGAAGCTTTCTTT. Amino acids: CAIRGGDGGTEAFF. This chain connects TRBV10-3 to TRBJ1-1, with a weak D call TRBD1 (5 bases). The CDR3 is 14 amino acids. Germline V gene lookup returns CDR1 ENHRY and CDR2 SYGVKD. V lost 6 bases and J 5 bases, leaving 16 bases between the germline ends.

The chain is built from TRBV4-3 and TRBJ2-2; D is possibly TRBD1 or TRBD2 (5 bases each). Germline CDR1 reads LGHNA; CDR2 reads YSLEER. CDR3 length: 16 amino acids. The germline V and J ends were trimmed by 1 base and 5 bases, with 14 bases remaining between them. This CDR3 reads CASSQAPGTPTGELFF. In DNA, the CDR3 is TGCGCCAGCAGCCAAGCCCCCGGGACGCCTACCGGGGAGCTGTTTTTT.

The gene calls are TRBV5-5 and TRBJ1-4, with D perhaps TRBD1 (6 bases). V dropped 3 bases and J dropped 7 bases, with 16 bases sitting between them. The CDR3 covers 15 residues. Germline values: CDR1 SGHKS, CDR2 YYEKEE (reference sequence). CDR3 sequence reads: CASSYIGGLSEKLFF. In DNA, the CDR3 is TGTGCCAGCAGCTACATCGGGGGGCTTAGTGAAAAACTGTTTTTT.

The V and J genes are TRBV7-9 and TRBJ1-2, with 10 bases identical to TRBD1. The CDR3 runs 15 residues. Germline V gene lookup returns CDR1 SEHNR and CDR2 FQNEAQ (reference sequence). V lost 6 bases and J lost 6; bases outside the gene matches: 10. The CDR3 nucleotides are TGTGCCAGCAGTCGAGGACAGGGGGAGGGGAATGGCTACACCTTC. Translating gives CASSRGQGEGNGYTF.

The rearrangement joins TRBV5-1 to TRBJ1-1; D is perhaps TRBD1 (6 bases). The CDR3 totals 15 residues. Looked up from germline, CDR1 is SGHRS and CDR2 is YFSETQ. V lost 4 bases, J lost 4 bases, and 17 bases lay in between. CDR3 loop: CASSLSMGGFTEAFF. CDR3 DNA sequence: TGCGCCAGCAGCCTCAGCATGGGGGGCTTCACTGAAGCTTTCTTT.

The V gene is TRBV12-3 or TRBV12-4, the J gene TRBJ1-5; D is ambiguous. Between the trimmed V and J ends, which lost 4 bases and 4 bases, there was a span of 5 bases. The CDR3 length is 12 residues. CDR3 DNA sequence: TGTGCCAGCAGTTCGTATAATCAGCCCCAGCATTTT. Translated: CASSSYNQPQHF.

V is TRBV7-3 and J is TRBJ1-1; D call uncertain. Trimming removed 2 bases from V and 1 base from J, with 5 bases in between. CDR3 size: 13 residues. Germline V gene sequence: CDR1 SGHTA, CDR2 FQGTGA. The CDR3 region is CASSLYQNTEAFF. The CDR3 nucleotides are TGTGCCAGCAGCTTATATCAGAACACTGAAGCTTTCTTT. The complete variable domain, with remaining parts taken from reference TRBV7-3 and TRBJ1-1, reads GAGVSQTPSNKVTEKGKYVELRCDPISGHTALYWYRQSLGQGPEFLIYFQGTGAADDSGLPNDRFFAVRPEGSVSTLKIQRTERGDSAVYLCASSLYQNTEAFFGQGTRLTVV.

The V call is TRBV7-3, the J call TRBJ2-6; D gene uncertain. CDR1 and CDR2 (germline): SGHTA, FQGTGA. Trimming stripped 3 bases from V and 0 bases from J, with 3 bases between. The CDR3 has 14 amino acids. In nucleotides, the CDR3 is TGTGCCAGCAGCTTTAACTCTGGGGCCAACGTCCTGACTTTC. Its translation is CASSFNSGANVLTF.

This clone has just a few counts. The J gene is TRBJ2-4, the V gene TRBV7-2; 7 positions match TRBD2. The CDR3 runs to 15 residues. Germline V gene lookup returns CDR1 SGHTA and CDR2 FQGNSA. Germline trimming cut 1 base from V and 2 bases from J; bases unmatched to any gene: 2. The CDR3 loop reads CASSLEAGSKNIQYF. CDR3 bases: TGTGCCAGCAGCTTAGAAGCGGGGTCCAAAAACATTCAGTACTTC.

The chain links TRBV27 to TRBJ1-5; TRBD1 agrees at 9 bases. Germline trimming cut 8 bases from V and 0 bases from J; bases unmatched to any gene: 2. This CDR3 spans 14 amino acids. The germline gives CDR1 MNHEY, CDR2 SMNVEV (reference sequence). The chain's CDR3 is CASGQGYSNQPQHF. In DNA, the CDR3 is TGTGCCAGCGGACAGGGGTATAGCAATCAGCCCCAGCATTTT.

The chain couples TRBV6-1 to TRBJ1-6; TRBD1 agrees at 7 bases. The V segment lost 2 bases and the J segment 6 bases; nucleotides outside the gene matches: 4. The CDR3 sequence is 15 residues long. From germline, CDR1 is MNHNS and CDR2 SASEGT. The CDR3 reads CASSETQGGNSPLHF. The CDR3, as DNA: TGTGCCAGCAGTGAAACTCAGGGGGGTAATTCACCCCTCCACTTT.

The chain joins TRBV5-1 to TRBJ2-2; weak D call: TRBD1 (6 bases). Germline lookup yields CDR1 SGHRS and CDR2 YFSETQ. The CDR3 consists of 15 residues. The V gene lost 8 bases and the J gene lost 8 bases, with 22 bases spanning the gap. The CDR3 sequence: CASQTGHRTSGELFF. The CDR3 coding sequence is TGCGCCAGTCAGACGGGACACCGAACCTCGGGGGAGCTGTTTTTT.

The J gene is TRBJ1-2, the V gene TRBV19; a weak D match, TRBD1 (6 bases). From germline, CDR1 is LNHDA and CDR2 SQIVND (reference sequence). The CDR3 runs 16 residues. Trimming stripped 10 bases from V and 2 bases from J, with 23 bases between. The CDR3 sequence is CATALSGGGSNYGYTF. Here the CDR3 DNA reads TGTGCCACCGCTCTTTCGGGGGGCGGCTCAAACTATGGCTACACCTTC.

The gene calls are TRBV3-1 (or the pseudogene TRBV3-2) and TRBJ2-5; 16 bases fit TRBD2. The CDR3 sequence is 17 residues long. CDR1 and CDR2 (germline): LGHDT, YNNKEL (reference sequence). V dropped 4 bases and J dropped 4; count of bases not matched to a gene: 6. CDR3 nucleotide sequence: TGTGCCAGCAGCCTGGGACTAGCGGGGGGGCCCGGAGAGACCCAGTACTTC. This translates into CASSLGLAGGPGETQYF.

The chain joins TRBV5-6 to TRBJ1-4, with 8 bases that match TRBD1. From germline, CDR1 is SGHDT and CDR2 YYEEEE. Trimming at V came to 2 bases and at J to 3 bases, leaving 3 bases not matched to a gene. The CDR3 consists of 15 residues. The CDR3 here is CASSFRQGSNEKLFF. The CDR3 bases are TGTGCCAGCAGCTTTAGACAGGGGTCTAATGAAAAACTGTTTTTT.